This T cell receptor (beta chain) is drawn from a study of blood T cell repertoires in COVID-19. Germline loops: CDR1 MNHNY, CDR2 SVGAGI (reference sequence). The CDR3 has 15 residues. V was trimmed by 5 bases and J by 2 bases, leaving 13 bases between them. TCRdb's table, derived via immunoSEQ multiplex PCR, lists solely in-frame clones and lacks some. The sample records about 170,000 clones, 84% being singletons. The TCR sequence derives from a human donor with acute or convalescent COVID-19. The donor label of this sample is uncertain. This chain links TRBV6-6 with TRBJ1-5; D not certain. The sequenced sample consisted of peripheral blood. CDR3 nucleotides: TGTGCCAGCAGTCCGGGGAACCGGGGCAATCAGCCCCAGCATTTT. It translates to CASSPGNRGNQPQHF.